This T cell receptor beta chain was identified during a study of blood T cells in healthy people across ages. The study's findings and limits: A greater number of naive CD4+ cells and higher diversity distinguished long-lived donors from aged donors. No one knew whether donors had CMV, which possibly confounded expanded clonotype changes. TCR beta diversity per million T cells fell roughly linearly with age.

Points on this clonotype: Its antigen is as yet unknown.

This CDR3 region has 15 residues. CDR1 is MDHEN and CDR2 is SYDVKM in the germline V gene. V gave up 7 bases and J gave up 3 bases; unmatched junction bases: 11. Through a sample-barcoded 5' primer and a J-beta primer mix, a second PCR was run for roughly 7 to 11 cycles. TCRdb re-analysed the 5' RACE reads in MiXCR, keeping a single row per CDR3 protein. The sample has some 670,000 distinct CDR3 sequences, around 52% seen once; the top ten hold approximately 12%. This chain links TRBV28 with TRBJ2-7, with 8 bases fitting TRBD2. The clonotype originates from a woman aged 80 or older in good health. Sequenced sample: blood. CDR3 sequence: CASTIPSSGSYEQYF. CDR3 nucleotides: TGTGCCAGCACCATACCTAGCAGCGGGAGCTACGAGCAGTACTTC. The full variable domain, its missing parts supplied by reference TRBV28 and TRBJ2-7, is DVKVTQSSRYLVKRTGEKVFLECVQDMDHENMFWYRQDPGLGLRLIYFSYDVKMKEKGDIPEGYSVSREKKERFSLILESASTNQTSMYLCASTIPSSGSYEQYFGPGTRLTVT.